These T cell receptor beta chains were read from a single sample in a study of identical twins. TCRdb reprocessed the 5' RACE reads with MiXCR, giving one entry per CDR3 protein. The data show approximately 600,000 distinct CDR3 sequences, with roughly 7.2% seen just once and 1.6% held by the top ten. The sample was also reused in another study, on yellow fever vaccine responses in identical twins.

The sequenced material came from PBMCs. All receptors derive from a woman aged 18-30 years in good health. Each CDR3 is given with its conserved first and last residue. Each record gives: clone size, D gene, V gene, J gene, CDR3 DNA, CDR3 protein. The D gene is left open where the match is weak. Clone size appears in some rows only: once, few, many, or a class for an expanded clone.

many	-	TRBV11-1	TRBJ1-1	TGTGCCAGCAGCTTAGGTTCTAGTGGACTTTTGAACACTGAAGCTTTCTTT	CASSLGSSGLLNTEAFF
few	TRBD2	TRBV7-2	TRBJ2-5	TGTGCCGGGAGGACTAGCGGTACTCAAAAGACCCAGTACTTC	CAGRTSGTQKTQYF
many	-	TRBV29-1	TRBJ2-2	TGCAGCGTTGGACAGATCACCGGGGAGCTGTTTTTT	CSVGQITGELFF
-	TRBD2	TRBV5-1	TRBJ2-7	TGCGCCAGCAGACTAGCGGGAGCCAACTACGAGCAGTACTTC	CASRLAGANYEQYF
-	TRBD1	TRBV5-4	TRBJ2-2	TGTGCCAGCAGCTTGGAAGGGGGCAACACCGGGGAGCTGTTTTTT	CASSLEGGNTGELFF
-	-	TRBV6-5	TRBJ1-1	TGTGCCAGCAGTTACGACCCGCGGACGAACACTGAAGCTTTCTTT	CASSYDPRTNTEAFF
few	TRBD2	TRBV20-1	TRBJ2-1	TGCAGTGCTAGACCCTCGACTAGCGGGGATGAGCAGTTCTTC	CSARPSTSGDEQFF
many	-	TRBV20-1	TRBJ2-4	TGCAGTGCTTACAGGGTTGACAAAAACATTCAGTACTTC	CSAYRVDKNIQYF
few	TRBD1	TRBV6-4	TRBJ2-3	TGTGCCAGCAGCCCCGGGGGACAGGGTCTGTATACGCAGTATTTT	CASSPGGQGLYTQYF
-	-	TRBV20-1	TRBJ1-3	TGCAGTGCTGGAGACATTAACGGAAACACCATATATTTT	CSAGDINGNTIYF
-	-	TRBV24-1	TRBJ2-6	TGTGCCACCAGTGATTTCGGGGCTGGGGCCAACGTCCTGACTTTC	CATSDFGAGANVLTF
few	TRBD2	TRBV7-8	TRBJ2-7	TGTGCCAGCAGCTCGGGAGGGCAGACCTACGAGCAGTACTTC	CASSSGGQTYEQYF
-	-	TRBV20-1	TRBJ2-7	TGCAGTGCTAGATACGGGCCCGAGCAGTACTTC	CSARYGPEQYF
few	TRBD1	TRBV2	TRBJ1-1	TGTGCCAGCCTGGCAGGGGGCACTGAAGCTTTCTTT	CASLAGGTEAFF
few	-	TRBV6-2/TRBV6-3	TRBJ2-5	TGTGCCAGCAGTTACACGGTGTTCTACTTC	CASSYTVFYF
-	TRBD2	TRBV6-2/TRBV6-3	TRBJ2-3	TGTGCCAGCAGCTCGCCCGGGACTAAGCCGATGGATACGCAGTATTTT	CASSSPGTKPMDTQYF
few	TRBD2	TRBV6-1	TRBJ2-2	TGTGCCAGCAGAATACTAGCGGGGAGGCAAGACGGGGAGCTGTTTTTT	CASRILAGRQDGELFF
many	-	TRBV20-1	TRBJ2-3	TGCAGTGCCCACGGGCCCACAGATACGCAGTATTTT	CSAHGPTDTQYF
few	-	TRBV3-1	TRBJ2-5	TGTGCCAGCAGCCAAGGTTTCCGGCAGACCCAGTACTTC	CASSQGFRQTQYF
few	-	TRBV28	TRBJ2-2	TGTGCCAGCAGTATCGGGACACTGAACACCGGGGAGCTGTTTTTT	CASSIGTLNTGELFF
few	TRBD2	TRBV7-8	TRBJ2-5	TGTGCCAGCAGCCTCCTATTGACTAGCGGGCAAGAGACCCAGTACTTC	CASSLLLTSGQETQYF
few	-	TRBV20-1	TRBJ2-2	TGCAGTGCTAGAATGGCTTACACCGGGGAGCTGTTTTTT	CSARMAYTGELFF
few	TRBD2	TRBV20-1	TRBJ2-7	TGCAGTGCTAGAGAGACCGGGACTAGCGTATACGAGCAGTACTTC	CSARETGTSVYEQYF
many	-	TRBV5-1	TRBJ2-3	TGCGCCAGCAGCATATACGGGAACACAGATACGCAGTATTTT	CASSIYGNTDTQYF
few	-	TRBV5-1	TRBJ1-1	TGCGCCAGCAGGTCAGGGAGCACTGAAGCTTTCTTT	CASRSGSTEAFF
-	TRBD2	TRBV5-1	TRBJ2-3	TGCGCCAGCAGCGGGACTAGCGGGGGGTTCACAGATACGCAGTATTTT	CASSGTSGGFTDTQYF
-	-	TRBV11-2	TRBJ2-1	TGTGCCAGCACATACTACAATGAGCAGTTCTTC	CASTYYNEQFF
-	TRBD1	TRBV4-1	TRBJ2-1	TGCGCCAGCAGCCAAGATCCCCAGGGGGCGTCTAGTGAGCAGTTCTTC	CASSQDPQGASSEQFF
few	TRBD1	TRBV28	TRBJ1-5	TGTGCCAGCAGAACAGGGGCGCCCTATCAGCCCCAGCATTTT	CASRTGAPYQPQHF
-	-	TRBV7-9	TRBJ1-2	TGTGCCAGCAGCTTAGAGGGGGGGCCGTACTATGGCTACACCTTC	CASSLEGGPYYGYTF
many	TRBD2	TRBV29-1	TRBJ2-1	TGCAGCGCCCTATTACTAGCGGGAGGGAACAATGAGCAGTTCTTC	CSALLLAGGNNEQFF
many	-	TRBV3-1	TRBJ2-2	TGTGCCAGCAGCCAGACTGTGAACACCGGGGAGCTGTTTTTT	CASSQTVNTGELFF
-	-	TRBV10-1	TRBJ2-2	TGCGCCAGCTCCCGGCAGGCGAACACCGGGGAGCTGTTTTTT	CASSRQANTGELFF
-	-	TRBV6-5	TRBJ2-2	TGTGCCAGCAGTTGGTTAAGGAGCGGGGAGCTGTTTTTT	CASSWLRSGELFF
few	TRBD1	TRBV6-5	TRBJ1-6	TGTGCCAGCAGTTACTCTGGACAGGGGGCGAGTTCACCCCTCCACTTT	CASSYSGQGASSPLHF
many	-	TRBV7-9	TRBJ2-4	TGTGCCAGCAGCTTAGGGGGGGGCTTAGCCAAAAACATTCAGTACTTC	CASSLGGGLAKNIQYF
few	-	TRBV28	TRBJ2-7	TGTGCCAGCCGCTGGGCGACCCCGGGATACGAGCAGTACTTC	CASRWATPGYEQYF
-	TRBD1	TRBV27	TRBJ2-3	TGTGCCAGCAGTTTATCGTTGGACAGGGGGCTTAGAAGCACAGATACGCAGTATTTT	CASSLSLDRGLRSTDTQYF
-	TRBD1	TRBV6-5	TRBJ2-1	TGTGCCAGCAGTTACAACACAGGGGCTGATGAGCAGTTCTTC	CASSYNTGADEQFF
few	TRBD1	TRBV6-1	TRBJ1-2	TGTGCCAGCAGGCCGGCAGGGGGCTTACCTATGGATGGAGGCTACACCTTC	CASRPAGGLPMDGGYTF
-	-	TRBV4-2	TRBJ2-1	TGTGCCAGCAGCCCAGAGTCCTATAGCTCCTACAATGAGCAGTTCTTC	CASSPESYSSYNEQFF
few	-	TRBV12-3/TRBV12-4	TRBJ2-3	TGTGCCAGCAGACCTACTCGTAGGGGACTGATCGGCACAGATACGCAGTATTTT	CASRPTRRGLIGTDTQYF
many	-	TRBV27	TRBJ1-1	TGTGCCAGCAGTTTCTACAAAACCGGACGGGCACCCGGGAGCACTGAAGCTTTCTTT	CASSFYKTGRAPGSTEAFF